Presented here are 6 T cell receptor beta chains from one specimen sequenced in a study of identical twins. TCRdb recomputed calls from the 5' RACE reads with MiXCR, one row per CDR3 protein. The sample contains 1.5 million to 2 million distinct CDR3 sequences, less than 40% of which appear only once. The specimen sequenced was cord blood. These TCRs come from a newborn girl in good health.

The genes are TRBV5-1 and TRBJ1-2, with D possibly matching TRBD1 (6 bases). The CDR3 loop spans 14 amino acids. V was shortened by 4 bases and J by 3 bases, with 13 bases between the two germline ends. Germline CDR1 SGHRS, CDR2 YFSETQ. This CDR3 is CASSPSGADYGYTF. CDR3 coding DNA: TGCGCCAGCAGCCCCTCAGGGGCGGACTATGGCTACACCTTC. Variable domain in full (rest from reference TRBV5-1 and TRBJ1-2): KAGVTQTPRYLIKTRGQQVTLSCSPISGHRSVSWYQQTPGQGLQFLFEYFSETQRNKGNFPGRFSGRQFSNSRSEMNVSTLELGDSALYLCASSPSGADYGYTFGSGTRLTVV.

The rearrangement uses TRBV6-2 or TRBV6-3 and TRBJ2-7; the match to TRBD1 covers 7 bases. With 2 bases clipped from V and 3 bases from J, the junction kept 13 bases outside the gene matches. Germline loops: CDR1 MNHEY, CDR2 SVGEGT. This CDR3 contains 17 residues. The CDR3: CASSYADRVPSYYEQYF. CDR3 coding DNA: TGTGCCAGCAGTTACGCTGACAGGGTCCCGTCTTACTACGAGCAGTACTTC.

The chain joins TRBV10-2 to TRBJ2-3; D might be TRBD2 (6 bases). Trimming removed 7 bases at V and 2 bases at J, with 10 bases between. CDR1 is WSHSY, CDR2 SAAADI, per germline. This CDR3 is 13 amino acids long. The CDR3 spells CASKTRTTDTQYF. DNA of the CDR3: TGCGCCAGCAAGACTAGAACCACAGATACGCAGTATTTT.

This clonotype was seen a few times. This chain links TRBV12-3 or TRBV12-4 with TRBJ2-1, with D possibly being TRBD1 or TRBD2 (5 bases each). The V and J ends lost 5 bases and 12 bases respectively, with 17 bases between them. The CDR3 totals 13 residues. DNA for the CDR3: TGTGCCAGCAGTCCCCCGGGACCGCTGGGGCAGTTCTTC. Translating gives CASSPPGPLGQFF.

On this clonotype itself: Given a much more abundant clone one base away, this may be a read error. The J gene is TRBJ2-1, the V gene TRBV29-1; no firm D call. The J call may not be correct, given that the DNA end is closer to TRBJ2-7. Looked up from germline, CDR1 is SQVTM and CDR2 is ANQGSEA. The CDR3 runs to 12 residues. As DNA, the CDR3 is TGCAGCGTTGCTGTAGTGGGCAATGAGCAGTACTTC. It specifies CSVAVVGNEQYF.

This clonotype was counted many times. One end of the junction does not line up with germline, which may come from a read error. This chain connects TRBV4-1 to TRBJ2-7; 9 nucleotides agree with TRBD1. This CDR3 is built from 13 residues. In germline, CDR1 is MGHRA, CDR2 YSYEKL. CDR3 sequence: CASSQGQGDEQYF. The CDR3 coding sequence is TGTGCTAGCAGCCAGGGACAGGGTGACGAGCAGTACTTC.